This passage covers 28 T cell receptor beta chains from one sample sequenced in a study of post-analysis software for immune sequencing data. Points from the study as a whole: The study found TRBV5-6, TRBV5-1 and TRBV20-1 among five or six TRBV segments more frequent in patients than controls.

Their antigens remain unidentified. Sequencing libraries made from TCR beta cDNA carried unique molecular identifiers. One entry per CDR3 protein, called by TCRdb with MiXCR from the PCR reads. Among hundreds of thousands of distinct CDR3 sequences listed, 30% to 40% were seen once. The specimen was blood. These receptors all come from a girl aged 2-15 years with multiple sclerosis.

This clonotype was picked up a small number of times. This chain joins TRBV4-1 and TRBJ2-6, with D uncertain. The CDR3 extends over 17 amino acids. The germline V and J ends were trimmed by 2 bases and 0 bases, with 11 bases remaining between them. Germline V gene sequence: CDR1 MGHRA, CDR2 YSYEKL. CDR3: CASSQLRVSSGANVLTF. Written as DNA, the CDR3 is TGCGCCAGCAGCCAATTACGAGTGAGCTCTGGGGCCAACGTCCTGACTTTC.

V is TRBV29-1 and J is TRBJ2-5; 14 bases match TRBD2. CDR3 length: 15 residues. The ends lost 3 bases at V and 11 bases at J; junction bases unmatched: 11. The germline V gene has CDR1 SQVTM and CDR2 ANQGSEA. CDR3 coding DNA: TGCAGCGTTGAGCGACTAGCGGGAGGGTACAATGAGCAGTACTTC. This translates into CSVERLAGGYNEQYF.

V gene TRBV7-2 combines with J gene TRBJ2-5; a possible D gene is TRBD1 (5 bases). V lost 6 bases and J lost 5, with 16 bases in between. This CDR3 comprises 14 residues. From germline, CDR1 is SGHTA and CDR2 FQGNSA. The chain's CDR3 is CASRYTGLGETQYF. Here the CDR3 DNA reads TGTGCCAGCAGATATACAGGTTTGGGGGAGACCCAGTACTTC.

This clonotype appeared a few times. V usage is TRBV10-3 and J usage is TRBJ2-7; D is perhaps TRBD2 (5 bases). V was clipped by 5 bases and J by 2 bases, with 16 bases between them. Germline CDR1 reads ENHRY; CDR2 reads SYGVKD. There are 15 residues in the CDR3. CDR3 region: CAISPLEASAYEQYF. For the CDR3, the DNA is TGTGCCATCAGTCCCTTGGAGGCGTCGGCCTACGAGCAGTACTTC.

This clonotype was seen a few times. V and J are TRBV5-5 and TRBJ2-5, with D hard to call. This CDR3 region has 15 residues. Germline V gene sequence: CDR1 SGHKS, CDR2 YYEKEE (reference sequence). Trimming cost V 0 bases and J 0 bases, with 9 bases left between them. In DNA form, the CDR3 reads TGTGCCAGCAGCTTGGGGCATCCGTACCAAGAGACCCAGTACTTC. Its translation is CASSLGHPYQETQYF. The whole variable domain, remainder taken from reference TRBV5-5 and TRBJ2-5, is DAGVTQSPTHLIKTRGQQVTLRCSPISGHKSVSWYQQVLGQGPQFIFQYYEKEERGRGNFPDRFSARQFPNYSSELNVNALLLGDSALYLCASSLGHPYQETQYFGPGTRLLVL.

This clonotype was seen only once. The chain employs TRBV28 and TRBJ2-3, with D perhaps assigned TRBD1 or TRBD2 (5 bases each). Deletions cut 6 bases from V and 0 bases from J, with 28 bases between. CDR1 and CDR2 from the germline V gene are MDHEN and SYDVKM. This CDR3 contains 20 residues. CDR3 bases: TGTGCCAGCAGCTCCCCCTTTAAATGGGACGGAGAATTTAGCACAGATACGCAGTATTTT. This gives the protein CASSSPFKWDGEFSTDTQYF. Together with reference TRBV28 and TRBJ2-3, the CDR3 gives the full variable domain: DVKVTQSSRYLVKRTGEKVFLECVQDMDHENMFWYRQDPGLGLRLIYFSYDVKMKEKGDIPEGYSVSREKKERFSLILESASTNQTSMYLCASSSPFKWDGEFSTDTQYFGPGTRLTVL.

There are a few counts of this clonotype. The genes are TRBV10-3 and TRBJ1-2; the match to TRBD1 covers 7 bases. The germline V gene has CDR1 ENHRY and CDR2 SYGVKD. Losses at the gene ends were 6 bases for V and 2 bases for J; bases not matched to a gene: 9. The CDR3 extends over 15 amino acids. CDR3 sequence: CAISEQGQLNYGYTF. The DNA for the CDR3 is TGTGCCATCAGCGAACAGGGGCAGCTCAACTATGGCTACACCTTC.

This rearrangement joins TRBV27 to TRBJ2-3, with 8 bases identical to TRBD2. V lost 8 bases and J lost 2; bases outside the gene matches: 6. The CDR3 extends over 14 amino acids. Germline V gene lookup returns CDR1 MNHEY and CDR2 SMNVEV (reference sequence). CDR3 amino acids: CASSGGPNTDTQYF. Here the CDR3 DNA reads TGTGCCAGCTCGGGGGGGCCGAACACAGATACGCAGTATTTT.

The CDR3 nucleotides are TGTGCCAGCAGCGTAGCTCCTAGCGGGGGGGGAAGCTCCTACAATGAGCAGTTCTTC. It yields the protein CASSVAPSGGGSSYNEQFF. This chain links TRBV9 with TRBJ2-1, with 12 bases aligning to TRBD2. The CDR3 runs 19 residues. Trimming took 0 bases from V and 0 from J; bases not matched to a gene: 7. Germline V gene sequence: CDR1 SGDLS, CDR2 YYNGEE.

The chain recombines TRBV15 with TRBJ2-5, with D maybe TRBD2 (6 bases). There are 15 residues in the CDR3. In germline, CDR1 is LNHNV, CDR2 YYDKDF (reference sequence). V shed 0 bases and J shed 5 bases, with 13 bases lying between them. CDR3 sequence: CATSRDLGGDETQYF. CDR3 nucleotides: TGTGCCACCAGCAGAGATCTTGGAGGGGATGAGACCCAGTACTTC.

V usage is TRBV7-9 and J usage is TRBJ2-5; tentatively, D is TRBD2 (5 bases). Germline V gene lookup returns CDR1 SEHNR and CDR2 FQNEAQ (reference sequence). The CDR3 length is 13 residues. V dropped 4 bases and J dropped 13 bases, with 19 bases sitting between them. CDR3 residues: CASSSESWTSTYF. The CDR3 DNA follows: TGTGCCAGCAGCTCCGAATCTTGGACTTCAACGTACTTC.

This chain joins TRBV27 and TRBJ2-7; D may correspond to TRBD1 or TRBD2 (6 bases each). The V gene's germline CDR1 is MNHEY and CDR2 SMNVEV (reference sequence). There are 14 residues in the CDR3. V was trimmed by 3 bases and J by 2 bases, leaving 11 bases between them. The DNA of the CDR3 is TGTGCCAGCAGTTTTGGGGGGCCAACCTACGAGCAGTACTTC. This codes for CASSFGGPTYEQYF.

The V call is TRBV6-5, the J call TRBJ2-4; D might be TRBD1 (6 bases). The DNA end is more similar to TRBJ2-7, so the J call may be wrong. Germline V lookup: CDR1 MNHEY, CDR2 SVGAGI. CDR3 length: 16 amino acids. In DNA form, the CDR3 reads TGTGCCAGCAGTTACTCGATAGACAGGCCCCCCTACGAGCAGTACTTC. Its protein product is CASSYSIDRPPYEQYF.

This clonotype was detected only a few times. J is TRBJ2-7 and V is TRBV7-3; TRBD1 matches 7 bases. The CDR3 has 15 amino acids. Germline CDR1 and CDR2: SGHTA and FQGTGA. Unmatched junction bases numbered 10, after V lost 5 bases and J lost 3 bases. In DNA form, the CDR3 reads TGTGCCAGCAGCGTATACAGGGGCTGGAGCTACGAGCAGTACTTC. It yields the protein CASSVYRGWSYEQYF. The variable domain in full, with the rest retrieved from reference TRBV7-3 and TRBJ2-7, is GAGVSQTPSNKVTEKGKYVELRCDPISGHTALYWYRQSLGQGPEFLIYFQGTGAADDSGLPNDRFFAVRPEGSVSTLKIQRTERGDSAVYLCASSVYRGWSYEQYFGPGTRLTVT.

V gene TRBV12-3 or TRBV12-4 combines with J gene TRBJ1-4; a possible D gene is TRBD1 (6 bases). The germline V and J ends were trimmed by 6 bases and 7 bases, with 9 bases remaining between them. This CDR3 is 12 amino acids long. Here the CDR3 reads CASSRTAEKLFF. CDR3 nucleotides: TGTGCCAGCAGCCGGACAGCTGAAAAACTGTTTTTT.

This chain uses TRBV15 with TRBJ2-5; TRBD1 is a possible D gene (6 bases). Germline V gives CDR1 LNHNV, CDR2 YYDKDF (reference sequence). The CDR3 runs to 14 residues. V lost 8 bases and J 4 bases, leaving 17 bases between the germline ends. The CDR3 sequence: CATYQGLSRETQYF. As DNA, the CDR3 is TGTGCCACCTATCAGGGGCTGAGTAGAGAGACCCAGTACTTC.

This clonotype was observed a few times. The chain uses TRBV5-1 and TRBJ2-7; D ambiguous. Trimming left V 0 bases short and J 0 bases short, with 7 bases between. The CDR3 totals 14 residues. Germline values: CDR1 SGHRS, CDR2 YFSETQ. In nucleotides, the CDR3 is TGCGCCAGCAGCTTGGAGCTCAGCTCCTACGAGCAGTACTTC. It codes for CASSLELSSYEQYF.

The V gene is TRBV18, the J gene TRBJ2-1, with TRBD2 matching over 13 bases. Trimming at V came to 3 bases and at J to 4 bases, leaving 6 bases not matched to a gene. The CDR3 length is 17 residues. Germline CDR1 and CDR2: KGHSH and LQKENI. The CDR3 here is CASSPWTSGSGYNEQFF. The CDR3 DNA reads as TGTGCCAGCTCACCCTGGACTAGCGGGAGTGGTTACAATGAGCAGTTCTTC.

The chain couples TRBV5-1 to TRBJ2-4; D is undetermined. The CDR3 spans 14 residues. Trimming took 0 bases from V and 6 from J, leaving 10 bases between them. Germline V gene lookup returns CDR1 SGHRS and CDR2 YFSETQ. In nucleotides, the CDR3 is TGCGCCAGCAGCTTGGGGGGATCCCCAAACATTCAGTACTTC. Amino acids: CASSLGGSPNIQYF. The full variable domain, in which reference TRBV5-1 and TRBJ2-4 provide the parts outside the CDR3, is KAGVTQTPRYLIKTRGQQVTLSCSPISGHRSVSWYQQTPGQGLQFLFEYFSETQRNKGNFPGRFSGRQFSNSRSEMNVSTLELGDSALYLCASSLGGSPNIQYFGAGTRLSVL.

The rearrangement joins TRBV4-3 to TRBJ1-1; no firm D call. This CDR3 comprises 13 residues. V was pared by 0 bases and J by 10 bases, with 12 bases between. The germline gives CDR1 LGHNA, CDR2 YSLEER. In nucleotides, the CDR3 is TGCGCCAGCAGCCAAGATGGGTCCTGGGGAGCTTTCTTT. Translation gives CASSQDGSWGAFF.

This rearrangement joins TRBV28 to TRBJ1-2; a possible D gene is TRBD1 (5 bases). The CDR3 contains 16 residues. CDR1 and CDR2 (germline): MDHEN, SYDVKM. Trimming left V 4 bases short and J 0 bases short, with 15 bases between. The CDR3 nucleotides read TGTGCCAGCAGTTCCCGGGGGGACTGGACTAACTATGGCTACACCTTC. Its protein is CASSSRGDWTNYGYTF.

The CDR3 loop is CASSLGTHEQYF. Written as DNA, the CDR3 is TGCGCCAGCAGCTTAGGAACCCACGAGCAGTACTTC. This sequence joins TRBV5-1 and TRBJ2-7, with D unclear. Trimming took off 2 bases at V and 5 bases at J, with 8 bases between the two ends. Looked up from germline, CDR1 is SGHRS and CDR2 is YFSETQ. The CDR3 totals 12 residues.

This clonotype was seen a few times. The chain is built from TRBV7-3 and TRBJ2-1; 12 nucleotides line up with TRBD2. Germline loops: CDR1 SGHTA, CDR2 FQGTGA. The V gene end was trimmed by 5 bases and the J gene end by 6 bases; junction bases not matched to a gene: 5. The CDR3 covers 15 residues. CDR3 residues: CASSATSGGLNEQFF. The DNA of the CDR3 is TGTGCCAGCAGCGCCACTAGCGGGGGGCTCAATGAGCAGTTCTTC.

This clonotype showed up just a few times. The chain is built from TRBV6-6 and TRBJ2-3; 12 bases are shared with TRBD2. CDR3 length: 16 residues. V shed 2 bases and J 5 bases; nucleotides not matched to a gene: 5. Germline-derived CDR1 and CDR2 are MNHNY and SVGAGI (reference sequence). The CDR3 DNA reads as TGTGCCAGCAGTTACGCCACTAGCGGGGGGCAAGATACGCAGTATTTT. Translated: CASSYATSGGQDTQYF.

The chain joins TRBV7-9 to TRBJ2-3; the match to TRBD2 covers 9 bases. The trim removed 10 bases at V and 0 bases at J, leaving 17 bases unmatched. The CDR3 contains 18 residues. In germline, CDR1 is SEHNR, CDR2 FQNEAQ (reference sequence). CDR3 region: CATRGQARTSGSTDTQYF. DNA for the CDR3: TGTGCCACCCGAGGACAGGCGAGAACTAGCGGGAGCACAGATACGCAGTATTTT.

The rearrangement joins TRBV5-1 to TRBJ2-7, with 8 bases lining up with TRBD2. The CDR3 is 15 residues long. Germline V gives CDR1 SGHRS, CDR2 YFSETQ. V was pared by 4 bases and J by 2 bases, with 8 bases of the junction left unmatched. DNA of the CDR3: TGCGCCAGCAGCACCACTAGCGGAGTTCCCTACGAGCAGTACTTC. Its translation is CASSTTSGVPYEQYF.

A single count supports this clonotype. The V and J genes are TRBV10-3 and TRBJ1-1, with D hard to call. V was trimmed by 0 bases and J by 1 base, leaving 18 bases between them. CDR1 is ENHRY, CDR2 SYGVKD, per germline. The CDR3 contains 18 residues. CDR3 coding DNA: TGTGCCATCAGTGAGTCGACCCGGCGCTGGAGTGGGAACACTGAAGCTTTCTTT. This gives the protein CAISESTRRWSGNTEAFF.

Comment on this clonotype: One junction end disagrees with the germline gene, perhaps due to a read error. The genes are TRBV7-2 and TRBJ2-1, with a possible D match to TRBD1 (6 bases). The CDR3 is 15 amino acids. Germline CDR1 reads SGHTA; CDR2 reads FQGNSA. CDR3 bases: TGTGCCAGCACCATATCTACAGGGACCTACAGTGAGCAGTTCTTC. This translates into CASTISTGTYSEQFF. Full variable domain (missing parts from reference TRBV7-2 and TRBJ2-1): GAGVSQSPSNKVTEKGKDVELRCDPISGHTALYWYRQSLGQGLEFLIYFQGNSAPDKSGLPSDRFSAERTGGSVSTLTIQRTQQEDSAVYLCASTISTGTYSEQFFGPGTRLTVL.